These 7 T cell receptor beta chains share one sample of origin, sequenced in a study of blood T cell repertoires in COVID-19. Some clones are missing from TCRdb's copy, which holds only in-frame ones; the method was immunoSEQ multiplex PCR. The table has 390,000 or so clones, more than 70% seen once. Sequenced input: peripheral blood. The origin of the receptors is a woman in her thirties with COVID-19, enrolled during active disease.

The chain links TRBV19 to TRBJ1-5; D unresolved. V gave up 7 bases and J gave up 5 bases, with 15 bases separating them. CDR1 is LNHDA and CDR2 is SQIVND in the germline V gene (reference sequence). There are 14 residues in the CDR3. The CDR3: CASTARSLDQPQHF. CDR3 nucleotide sequence: TGTGCCAGTACCGCGAGGTCGTTGGATCAGCCCCAGCATTTT.

In this sample, this clone turned up once. This chain links TRBV11-3 with TRBJ2-7; TRBD2 agrees at 11 bases. The germline CDR1 and CDR2 sequences are SGHNT and YENEEA. With 7 bases clipped from V and 0 bases from J, the junction kept 5 bases outside the gene matches. The CDR3 is 15 amino acids. Here the CDR3 reads CASKPSGRSSYEQYV. In DNA form, the CDR3 reads TGTGCCAGCAAACCTAGCGGGAGGAGCTCCTACGAGCAGTACGTC.

This chain connects TRBV28 to TRBJ1-2; TRBD1 matches 9 bases. In germline, CDR1 is MDHEN, CDR2 SYDVKM. Germline trimming cut 4 bases from V and 6 bases from J; bases unmatched to any gene: 6. This CDR3 has 14 amino acids. The DNA for the CDR3 is TGTGCCAGCAGTTCCTGGACAGGGGTGAATGGCTACACCTTC. This encodes CASSSWTGVNGYTF.

The chain employs TRBV5-5 and TRBJ1-3, with 10 bases fitting TRBD1. CDR1 and CDR2 from the germline V gene are SGHKS and YYEKEE (reference sequence). CDR3 size: 17 residues. V shed 3 bases and J 0 bases; nucleotides not matched to a gene: 6. Here the CDR3 reads CASSSLGQGYSGNTIYF. The CDR3, as DNA: TGTGCCAGCAGCTCCTTGGGACAGGGGTACTCTGGAAACACCATATATTTT.

The V gene is TRBV19, the J gene TRBJ2-1; possibly TRBD1 for D (6 bases). Germline loops: CDR1 LNHDA, CDR2 SQIVND (reference sequence). The V end lost 9 bases, the J end lost 0 bases, and 15 bases lay between the germline ends. This CDR3 contains 15 residues. The CDR3 is CASRTRDNSYNEQFF. In nucleotides, the CDR3 is TGTGCCAGCCGAACTCGGGACAACTCCTACAATGAGCAGTTCTTC.

The V gene is TRBV5-6, the J gene TRBJ1-6; TRBD1 might be the D (5 bases). Trimming took off 1 base at V and 10 bases at J, with 12 bases between the two ends. This CDR3 has 14 amino acids. Germline V lookup: CDR1 SGHDT, CDR2 YYEEEE. The DNA for the CDR3 is TGTGCCAGCAGCTTGTTACAGGACGGATCACCCCTCCACTTT. As protein: CASSLLQDGSPLHF.

The rearrangement joins TRBV5-1 to TRBJ2-1, with 9 bases lining up with TRBD1. The CDR3 runs 12 residues. The germline V gene encodes CDR1 SGHRS and CDR2 YFSETQ. The junction had 5 bases not matched to a gene; V was cut back by 4 bases and J by 12 bases. The CDR3 loop is CASSRDRERQFF. Here the CDR3 DNA reads TGCGCCAGCAGCCGGGACAGGGAAAGGCAGTTCTTC.